A single TCR beta chain is shown here with its context. Its matching antigen is unknown. Repertoires were generated with immunoSEQ multiplex PCR, while TCRdb's copy carries only in-frame clones and drops some. The data contain over 25,000 clones, approximately 83% of them seen just once; the ten biggest clones take up around 0.85%. The source of the sample is a study of T cells in narcolepsy. Study-wide results and limits: Comparing one patient's CSF and blood CD4+ clonotypes highlighted HCRT- and TRIB2-specific autoreactive clonotypes. Autoreactive clonotypes reportedly recurred in blood of same and different patients, not controls.

The CDR3 contains 18 residues. V was clipped by 6 bases and J by 0 bases, with 21 bases between them. CDR1 SNHLY and CDR2 FYNNEI come from the germline V gene. The chain uses TRBV2 and TRBJ1-3, with D tentatively TRBD1 (5 bases). Input material: CD45RA- memory CD4+ T cells from PBMCs. This TCR derives from a human donor with narcolepsy. In DNA form, the CDR3 reads TGTGCCAGCAGCCCCTATCTACAGGCAGTACCCTCTGGAAACACCATATATTTT. Encoded protein: CASSPYLQAVPSGNTIYF.